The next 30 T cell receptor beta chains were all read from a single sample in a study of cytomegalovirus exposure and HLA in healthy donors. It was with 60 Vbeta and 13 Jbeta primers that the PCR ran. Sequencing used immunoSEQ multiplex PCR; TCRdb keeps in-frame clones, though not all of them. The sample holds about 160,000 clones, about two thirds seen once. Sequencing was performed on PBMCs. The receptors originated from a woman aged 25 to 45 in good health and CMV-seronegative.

CDR3 in DNA: TGTGCCAGCAGCTTTGTTTTGGGGCTCAAAAACATTCAGTACTTC. This translates into CASSFVLGLKNIQYF. This chain joins TRBV11-2 and TRBJ2-4; the D gene is possibly TRBD1 (5 bases). The germline CDR1 and CDR2 sequences are SGHAT and FQNNGV. With 3 bases removed from V and 3 bases from J, the gap between germline ends came to 12 bases. This CDR3 has 15 amino acids.

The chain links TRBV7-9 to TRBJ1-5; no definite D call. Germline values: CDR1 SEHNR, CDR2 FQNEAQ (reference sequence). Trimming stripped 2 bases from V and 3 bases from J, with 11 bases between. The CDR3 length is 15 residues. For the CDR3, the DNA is TGTGCCAGCAGCTTATCTGGACGGGACAATCAGCCCCAGCATTTT. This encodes CASSLSGRDNQPQHF.

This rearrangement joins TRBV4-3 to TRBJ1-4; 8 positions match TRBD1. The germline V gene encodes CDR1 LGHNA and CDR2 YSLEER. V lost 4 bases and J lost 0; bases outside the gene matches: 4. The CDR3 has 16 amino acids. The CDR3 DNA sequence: TGCGCCAGCAGCCGCACACAGGGGGCAACTAATGAAAAACTGTTTTTT. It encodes CASSRTQGATNEKLFF.

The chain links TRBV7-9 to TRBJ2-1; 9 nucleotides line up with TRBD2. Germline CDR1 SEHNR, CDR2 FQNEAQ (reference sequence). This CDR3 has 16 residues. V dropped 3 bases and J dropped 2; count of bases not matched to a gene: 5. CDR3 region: CASSFLAGPTYNEQFF. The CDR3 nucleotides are TGTGCCAGCAGCTTCCTAGCGGGACCGACCTACAATGAGCAGTTCTTC.

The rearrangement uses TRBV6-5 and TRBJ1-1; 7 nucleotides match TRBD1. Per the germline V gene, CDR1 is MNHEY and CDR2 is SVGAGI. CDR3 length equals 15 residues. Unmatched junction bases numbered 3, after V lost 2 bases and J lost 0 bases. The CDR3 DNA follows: TGTGCCAGCAGTTACCTGGGACAGCTGAACACTGAAGCTTTCTTT. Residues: CASSYLGQLNTEAFF.

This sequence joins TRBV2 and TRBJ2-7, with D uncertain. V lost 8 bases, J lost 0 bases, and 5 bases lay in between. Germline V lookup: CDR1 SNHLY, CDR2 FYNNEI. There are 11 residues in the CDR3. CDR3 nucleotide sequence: TGTGCCAGCCGACTCTCCTACGAGCAGTACTTC. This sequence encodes CASRLSYEQYF. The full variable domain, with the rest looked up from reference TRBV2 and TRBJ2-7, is EPEVTQTPSHQVTQMGQEVILRCVPISNHLYFYWYRQILGQKVEFLVSFYNNEISEKSEIFDDQFSVERPDGSNFTLKIRSTKLEDSAMYFCASRLSYEQYFGPGTRLTVT.

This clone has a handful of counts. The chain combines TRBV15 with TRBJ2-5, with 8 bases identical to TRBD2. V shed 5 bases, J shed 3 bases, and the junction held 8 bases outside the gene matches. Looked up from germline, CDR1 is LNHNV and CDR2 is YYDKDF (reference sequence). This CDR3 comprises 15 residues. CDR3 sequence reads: CATSGSGSRKETQYF. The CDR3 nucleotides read TGTGCCACCAGCGGAAGCGGGAGTAGAAAAGAGACCCAGTACTTC.

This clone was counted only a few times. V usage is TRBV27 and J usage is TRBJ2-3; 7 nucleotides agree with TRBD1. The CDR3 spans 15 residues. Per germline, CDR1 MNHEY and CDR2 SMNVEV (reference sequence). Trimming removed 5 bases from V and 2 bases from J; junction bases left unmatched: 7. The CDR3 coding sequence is TGTGCCAGCAGTCCAACAGGGGAAGCCACAGATACGCAGTATTTT. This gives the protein CASSPTGEATDTQYF.

The CDR3 bases are TGCGCCAGCAGTCAAACAGGGGTTGCTGGCTACACCTTC. Its protein product is CASSQTGVAGYTF. The gene calls are TRBV5-1 and TRBJ1-2; 7 bases are shared with TRBD1. The CDR3 sequence is 13 residues long. Germline V CDR1 and CDR2: SGHRS, YFSETQ. The J segment lost 7 bases and the V segment lost 5 bases, leaving 8 bases of the junction unmatched.

CDR3 sequence (DNA): TGTGCCAGCAGCTTGGATACAGGGGCGGGTGGCTACACCTTC. It is translated as CASSLDTGAGGYTF. The genes are TRBV7-2 and TRBJ1-2; 7 nucleotides align to TRBD1. V gave up 3 bases and J gave up 7 bases; unmatched junction bases: 8. This CDR3 has 14 amino acids. Germline lookup yields CDR1 SGHTA and CDR2 FQGNSA.

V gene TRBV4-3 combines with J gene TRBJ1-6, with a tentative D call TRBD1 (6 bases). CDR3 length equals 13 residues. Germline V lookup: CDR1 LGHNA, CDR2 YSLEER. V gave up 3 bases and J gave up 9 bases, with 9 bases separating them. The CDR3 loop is CASSHPGVSPLHF. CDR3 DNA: TGCGCCAGCAGCCACCCAGGGGTTTCACCCCTCCACTTT.

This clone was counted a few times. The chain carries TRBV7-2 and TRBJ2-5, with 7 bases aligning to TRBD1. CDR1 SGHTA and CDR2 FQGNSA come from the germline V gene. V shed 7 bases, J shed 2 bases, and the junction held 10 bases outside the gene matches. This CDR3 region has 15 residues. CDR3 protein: CASNLPGQPQETQYF. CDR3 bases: TGTGCCAGCAACCTACCGGGACAGCCTCAAGAGACCCAGTACTTC.

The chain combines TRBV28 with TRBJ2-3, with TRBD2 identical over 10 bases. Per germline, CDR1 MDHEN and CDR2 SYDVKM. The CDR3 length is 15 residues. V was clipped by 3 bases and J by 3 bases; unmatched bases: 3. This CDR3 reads CASSLTSGPTDTQYF. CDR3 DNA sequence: TGTGCCAGCAGTTTGACTAGCGGGCCAACAGATACGCAGTATTTT.

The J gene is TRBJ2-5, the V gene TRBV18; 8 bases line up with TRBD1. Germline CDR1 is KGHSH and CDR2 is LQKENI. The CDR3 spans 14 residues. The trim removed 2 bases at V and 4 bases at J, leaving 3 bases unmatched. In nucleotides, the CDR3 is TGTGCCAGCTCACCAGGAACAGGGGGAGAGACCCAGTACTTC. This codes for CASSPGTGGETQYF.

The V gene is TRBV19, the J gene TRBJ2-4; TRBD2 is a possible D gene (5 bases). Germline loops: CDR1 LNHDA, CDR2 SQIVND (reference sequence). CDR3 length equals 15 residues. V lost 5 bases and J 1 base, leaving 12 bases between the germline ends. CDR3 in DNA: TGTGCCAGTAGTTTCAGCGGAGCGGCCAAAAACATTCAGTACTTC. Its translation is CASSFSGAAKNIQYF.

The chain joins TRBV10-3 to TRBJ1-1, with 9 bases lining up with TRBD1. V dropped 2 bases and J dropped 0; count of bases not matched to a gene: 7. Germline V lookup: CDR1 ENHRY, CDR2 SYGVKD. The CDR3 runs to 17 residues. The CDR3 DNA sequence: TGTGCCATCAGTGAGACAGGGGGCAACACCATGAACACTGAAGCTTTCTTT. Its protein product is CAISETGGNTMNTEAFF.

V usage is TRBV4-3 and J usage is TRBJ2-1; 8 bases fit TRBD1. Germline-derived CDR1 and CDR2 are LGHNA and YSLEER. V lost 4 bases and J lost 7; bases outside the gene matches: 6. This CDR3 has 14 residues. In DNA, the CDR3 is TGCGCCAGCAGCCCGACAGGGGCCGGGAATGAGCAGTTCTTC. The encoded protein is CASSPTGAGNEQFF.

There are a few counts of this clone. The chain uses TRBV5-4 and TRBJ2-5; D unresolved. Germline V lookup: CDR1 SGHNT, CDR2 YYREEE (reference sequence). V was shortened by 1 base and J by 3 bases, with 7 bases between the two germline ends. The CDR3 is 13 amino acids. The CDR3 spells CASSLFEEETQYF. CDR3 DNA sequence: TGTGCCAGCAGCTTGTTTGAGGAAGAGACCCAGTACTTC. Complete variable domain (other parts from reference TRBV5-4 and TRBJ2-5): ETGVTQSPTHLIKTRGQQVTLRCSSQSGHNTVSWYQQALGQGPQFIFQYYREEENGRGNFPPRFSGLQFPNYSSELNVNALELDDSALYLCASSLFEEETQYFGPGTRLLVL.

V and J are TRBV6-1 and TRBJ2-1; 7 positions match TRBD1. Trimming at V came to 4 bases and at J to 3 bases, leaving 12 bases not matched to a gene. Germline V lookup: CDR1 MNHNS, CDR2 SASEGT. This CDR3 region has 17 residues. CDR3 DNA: TGTGCCAGCAGTGGCCGGGACAGATTAGGGGGCTACAATGAGCAGTTCTTC. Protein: CASSGRDRLGGYNEQFF.

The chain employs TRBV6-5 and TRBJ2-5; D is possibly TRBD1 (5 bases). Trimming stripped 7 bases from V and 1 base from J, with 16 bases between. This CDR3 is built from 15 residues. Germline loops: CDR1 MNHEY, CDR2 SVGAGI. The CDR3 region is CASIRSGDSQETQYF. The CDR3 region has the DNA TGTGCCAGCATCCGATCCGGAGACAGCCAAGAGACCCAGTACTTC.

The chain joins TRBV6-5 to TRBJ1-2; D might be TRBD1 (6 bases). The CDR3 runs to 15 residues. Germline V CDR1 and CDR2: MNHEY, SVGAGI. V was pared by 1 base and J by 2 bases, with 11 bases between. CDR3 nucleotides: TGTGCCAGCAGTTACTGGGACAACAAAAACTATGGCTACACCTTC. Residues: CASSYWDNKNYGYTF.

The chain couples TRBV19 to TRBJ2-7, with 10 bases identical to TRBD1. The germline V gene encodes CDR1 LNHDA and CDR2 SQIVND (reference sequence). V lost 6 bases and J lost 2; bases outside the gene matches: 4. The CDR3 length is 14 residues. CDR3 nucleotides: TGTGCCAGTAGAGGACAGGGGGGCCCCTACGAGCAGTACTTC. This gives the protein CASRGQGGPYEQYF.

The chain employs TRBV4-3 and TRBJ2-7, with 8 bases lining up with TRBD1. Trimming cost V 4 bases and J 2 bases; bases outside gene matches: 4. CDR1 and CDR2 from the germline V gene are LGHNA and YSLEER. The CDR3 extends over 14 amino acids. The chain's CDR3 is CASSLGQGAYEQYF. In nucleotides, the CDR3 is TGCGCCAGCAGCCTAGGACAGGGAGCCTACGAGCAGTACTTC.

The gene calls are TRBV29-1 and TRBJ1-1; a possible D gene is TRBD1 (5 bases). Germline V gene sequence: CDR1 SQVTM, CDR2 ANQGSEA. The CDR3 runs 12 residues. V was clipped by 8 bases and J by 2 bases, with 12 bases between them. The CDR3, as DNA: TGCAGCTTCGTGGGGGGAAACACTGAAGCTTTCTTT. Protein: CSFVGGNTEAFF.

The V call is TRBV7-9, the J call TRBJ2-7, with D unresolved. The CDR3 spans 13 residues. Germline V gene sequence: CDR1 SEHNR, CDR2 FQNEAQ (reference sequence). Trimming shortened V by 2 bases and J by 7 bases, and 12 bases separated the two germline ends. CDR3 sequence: CASSLPGSREQYF. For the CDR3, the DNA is TGTGCCAGCAGCTTACCCGGGTCGAGGGAGCAGTACTTC.

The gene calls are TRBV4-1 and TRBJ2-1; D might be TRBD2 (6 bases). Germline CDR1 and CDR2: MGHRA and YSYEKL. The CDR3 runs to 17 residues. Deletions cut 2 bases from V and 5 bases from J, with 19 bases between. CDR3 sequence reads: CASSQLLAVGGHNEQFF. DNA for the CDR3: TGCGCCAGCAGCCAACTTCTAGCTGTGGGGGGTCACAATGAGCAGTTCTTC.

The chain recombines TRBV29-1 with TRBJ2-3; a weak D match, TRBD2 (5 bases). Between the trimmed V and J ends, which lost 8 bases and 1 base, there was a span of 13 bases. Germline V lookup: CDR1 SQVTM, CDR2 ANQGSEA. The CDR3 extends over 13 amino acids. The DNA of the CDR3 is TGCAGCTCAGACTTGGGAGGCACAGATACGCAGTATTTT. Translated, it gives CSSDLGGTDTQYF.

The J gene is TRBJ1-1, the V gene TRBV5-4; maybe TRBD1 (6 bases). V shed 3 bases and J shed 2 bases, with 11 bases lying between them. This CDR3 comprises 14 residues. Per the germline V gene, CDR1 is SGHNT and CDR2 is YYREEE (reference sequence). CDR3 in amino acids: CASSYETGNTEAFF. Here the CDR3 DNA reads TGTGCCAGCAGCTATGAGACAGGAAACACTGAAGCTTTCTTT.

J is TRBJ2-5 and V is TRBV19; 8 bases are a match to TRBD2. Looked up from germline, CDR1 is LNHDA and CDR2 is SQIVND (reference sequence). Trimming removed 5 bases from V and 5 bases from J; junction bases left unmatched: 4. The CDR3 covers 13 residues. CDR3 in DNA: TGTGCCAGTAGTGGCGGGAGGTTGGAGACCCAGTACTTC. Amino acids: CASSGGRLETQYF.

This CDR3 is CASSSRAGGYNEQFF. The DNA of the CDR3 is TGTGCCAGCAGTTCTCGAGCGGGGGGGTACAATGAGCAGTTCTTC. The gene calls are TRBV7-6 and TRBJ2-1, with 10 bases aligning to TRBD2. CDR1 and CDR2 from the germline V gene are SGHVS and FNYEAQ. After removal of 6 bases from V and 4 bases from J, the junction contained 6 bases not matched to a gene. The CDR3 extends over 15 amino acids.